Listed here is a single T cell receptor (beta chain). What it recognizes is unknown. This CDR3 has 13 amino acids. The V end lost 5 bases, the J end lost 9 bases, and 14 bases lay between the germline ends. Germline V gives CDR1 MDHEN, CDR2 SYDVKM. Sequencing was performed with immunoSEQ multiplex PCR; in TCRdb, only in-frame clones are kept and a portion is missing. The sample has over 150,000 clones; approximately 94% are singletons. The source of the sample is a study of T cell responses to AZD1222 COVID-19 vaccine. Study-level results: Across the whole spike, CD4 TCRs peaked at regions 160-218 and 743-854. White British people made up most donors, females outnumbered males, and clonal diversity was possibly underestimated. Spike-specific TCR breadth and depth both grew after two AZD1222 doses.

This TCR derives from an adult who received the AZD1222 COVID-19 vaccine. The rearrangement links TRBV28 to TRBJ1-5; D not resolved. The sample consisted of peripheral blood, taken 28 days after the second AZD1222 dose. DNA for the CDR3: TGTGCCAGCAGTAAGGAGCGAGGGTTGCCCCAGCATTTT. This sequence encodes CASSKERGLPQHF.